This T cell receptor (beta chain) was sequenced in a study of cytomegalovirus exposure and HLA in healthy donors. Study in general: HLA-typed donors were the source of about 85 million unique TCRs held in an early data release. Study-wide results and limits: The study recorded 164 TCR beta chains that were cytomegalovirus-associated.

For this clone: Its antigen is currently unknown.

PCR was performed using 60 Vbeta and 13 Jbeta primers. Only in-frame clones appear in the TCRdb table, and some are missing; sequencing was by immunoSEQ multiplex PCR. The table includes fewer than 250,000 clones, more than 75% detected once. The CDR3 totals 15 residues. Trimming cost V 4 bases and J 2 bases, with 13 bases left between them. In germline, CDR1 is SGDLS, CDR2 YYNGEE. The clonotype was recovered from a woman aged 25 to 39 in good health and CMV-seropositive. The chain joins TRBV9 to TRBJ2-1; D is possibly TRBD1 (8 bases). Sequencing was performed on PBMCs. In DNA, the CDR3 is TGTGCCAGCAGCAACAGGGGGGGCCCCTACAATGAGCAGTTCTTC. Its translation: CASSNRGGPYNEQFF.